Listed here are 18 T cell receptor beta chains from one sample, sequenced in a study of shared clonotypes between healthy human individuals. Libraries were prepared by immunoSEQ multiplex PCR; TCRdb keeps only in-frame clonotypes and omits some of them. The sample consists of some 1.1 million clones, 70% to 85% of them appearing once. What was sequenced was memory CD4+ T cells from PBMCs. Subset reported: CD45RA-negative fraction. These receptors all stem from a man aged 18-30 years in good health. Some clones in this sample may be carry-over from other donors' samples.

This clone occurred once. The V call is TRBV27, the J call TRBJ1-1, with TRBD1 as a possible D gene (5 bases). Germline CDR1 MNHEY, CDR2 SMNVEV (reference sequence). Between the trimmed V and J ends, which lost 6 bases and 4 bases, there was a span of 21 bases. CDR3 length equals 16 residues. CDR3 in DNA: TGTGCCAGCAGATCAACAGGAACTGTGGAGGCCACTGAAGCTTTCTTT. Translating gives CASRSTGTVEATEAFF.

The chain carries TRBV5-1 and TRBJ2-7; D gene ambiguous. Trimming shortened V by 2 bases and J by 0 bases, and 12 bases separated the two germline ends. CDR3 length: 15 residues. Germline CDR1 SGHRS, CDR2 YFSETQ. The DNA of the CDR3 is TGCGCCAGCAGCTTCGACGGGTCAAGCTCCTACGAGCAGTACTTC. This codes for CASSFDGSSSYEQYF.

This chain connects TRBV28 to TRBJ2-1; 8 bases fit TRBD2. The V and J ends lost 6 bases and 4 bases, in that order; junction bases with no gene match: 20. Germline V lookup: CDR1 MDHEN, CDR2 SYDVKM. There are 19 residues in the CDR3. CDR3 nucleotide sequence: TGTGCCAGCAGCTATCCCCTACGGGAGGGCCGGGACACGTACAATGAGCAGTTCTTC. This translates into CASSYPLREGRDTYNEQFF.

The chain is built from TRBV6-6 and TRBJ1-2; 9 bases fit TRBD1. CDR3 length equals 13 residues. Per the germline V gene, CDR1 is MNHNY and CDR2 is SVGAGI (reference sequence). V lost 6 bases to trimming and J lost 7 bases; unmatched junction nucleotides: 6. This chain's CDR3 is CASSTGTGFGYTF. DNA of the CDR3: TGTGCCAGCAGCACCGGGACAGGGTTTGGCTACACCTTC.

This clone was recorded only once. Other nucleotide sequences from this sample produce the same CDR3. The J gene is TRBJ2-7, the V gene TRBV5-1; TRBD2 agrees at 10 bases. Germline V gives CDR1 SGHRS, CDR2 YFSETQ. The CDR3 has 15 residues. The V gene end was trimmed by 0 bases and the J gene end by 3 bases; junction bases not matched to a gene: 3. The CDR3 spells CASSLGTSGNYEQYF. DNA for the CDR3: TGCGCCAGCAGCTTGGGGACTAGCGGAAACTACGAGCAGTACTTC. Looking up the rest from reference TRBV5-1 and TRBJ2-7 gives the full variable domain: KAGVTQTPRYLIKTRGQQVTLSCSPISGHRSVSWYQQTPGQGLQFLFEYFSETQRNKGNFPGRFSGRQFSNSRSEMNVSTLELGDSALYLCASSLGTSGNYEQYFGPGTRLTVT.

This clone was counted only a few times. The chain is built from TRBV28 and TRBJ1-3; tentatively, D is TRBD1 (6 bases). The germline V and J ends were trimmed by 7 bases and 0 bases, with 10 bases remaining between them. CDR3 length: 14 residues. The V gene's germline CDR1 is MDHEN and CDR2 SYDVKM. The CDR3 region has the DNA TGTGCCAGCAAAGGGGGGACCTCTGGAAACACCATATATTTT. It codes for CASKGGTSGNTIYF. Combining the CDR3 with reference TRBV28 and TRBJ1-3 gives the whole variable domain DVKVTQSSRYLVKRTGEKVFLECVQDMDHENMFWYRQDPGLGLRLIYFSYDVKMKEKGDIPEGYSVSREKKERFSLILESASTNQTSMYLCASKGGTSGNTIYFGEGSWLTVV.

The J gene is TRBJ2-2, the V gene TRBV4-3, with 8 bases aligning to TRBD1. Looked up from germline, CDR1 is LGHNA and CDR2 is YSLEER. The CDR3 contains 14 residues. V lost 1 base to trimming and J lost 16 bases; unmatched junction nucleotides: 11. CDR3 loop: CASSQVFGTGGQFF. DNA for the CDR3: TGCGCCAGCAGCCAAGTTTTTGGGACAGGAGGACAGTTTTTT.

The V gene is TRBV18, the J gene TRBJ2-7; 8 bases match TRBD2. Germline CDR1 is KGHSH and CDR2 is LQKENI. The V and J ends lost 3 bases and 6 bases, in that order; junction bases with no gene match: 10. There are 15 residues in the CDR3. CDR3 in DNA: TGTGCCAGCTCACCCCGGGAGGGGGTTTCGTCCGAGCAGTACTTC. Its translation: CASSPREGVSSEQYF.

V usage is TRBV19 and J usage is TRBJ2-5, with D perhaps assigned TRBD1 or TRBD2 (5 bases each). CDR1 is LNHDA, CDR2 SQIVND, per germline (reference sequence). V dropped 7 bases and J dropped 9 bases, with 27 bases sitting between them. The CDR3 has 16 residues. CDR3 in DNA: TGTGCCAGTAAACCGGGGACCCCATCATCAAGAGATGCCCAGTACTTC. This translates into CASKPGTPSSRDAQYF.

V gene TRBV11-2 combines with J gene TRBJ2-7, with D perhaps TRBD1 or TRBD2 (6 bases each). The CDR3 extends over 14 amino acids. Germline V gene sequence: CDR1 SGHAT, CDR2 FQNNGV. V was shortened by 4 bases and J by 2 bases, with 12 bases between the two germline ends. For the CDR3, the DNA is TGTGCCAGCAGCTGGGGGGCCCTTACCTACGAGCAGTACTTC. It encodes CASSWGALTYEQYF. The full variable domain, with the rest looked up from reference TRBV11-2 and TRBJ2-7, is EAGVAQSPRYKIIEKRQSVAFWCNPISGHATLYWYQQILGQGPKLLIQFQNNGVVDDSQLPKDRFSAERLKGVDSTLKIQPAKLEDSAVYLCASSWGALTYEQYFGPGTRLTVT.

This clone has just one count. The V and J genes are TRBV7-2 and TRBJ1-2; TRBD1 is a possible D gene (6 bases). The CDR3 has 13 amino acids. The ends were cut back, 3 bases at V and 5 bases at J, with 10 bases in the middle. Germline V gene data show CDR1 as SGHTA and CDR2 as FQGNSA. The CDR3 loop is CASSLGGRYGYTF. For the CDR3, the DNA is TGTGCCAGCAGCTTGGGGGGGCGGTATGGCTACACCTTC.

The gene calls are TRBV28 and TRBJ2-7; 9 bases match TRBD1. The CDR3 is 16 amino acids. V lost 5 bases, J lost 3 bases, and 11 bases stayed unmatched. In germline, CDR1 is MDHEN, CDR2 SYDVKM. The CDR3 reads CASSQKYGTGSYEQYF. CDR3 sequence (DNA): TGTGCCAGCAGTCAGAAATACGGGACAGGGAGCTACGAGCAGTACTTC.

The chain uses TRBV11-2 and TRBJ1-4; D is unresolved. V lost 5 bases to trimming and J lost 4 bases, with 11 bases between them. Germline V CDR1 and CDR2: SGHAT, FQNNGV. CDR3 length: 14 amino acids. The CDR3 nucleotides are TGTGCCAGCAGCCAGTGGGTCTATAATGAAAAACTGTTTTTT. This encodes CASSQWVYNEKLFF.

This chain uses TRBV30 with TRBJ2-5; 10 bases map to TRBD1. The CDR3 has 13 residues. Germline CDR1 GTSNPN, CDR2 SVGIG (reference sequence). Trimming at V came to 2 bases and at J to 4 bases, leaving 1 base not matched to a gene. The CDR3 spells CAWSWDRGETQYF. The CDR3 bases are TGTGCCTGGAGTTGGGACAGGGGAGAGACCCAGTACTTC.

The chain couples TRBV4-1 to TRBJ1-1; D is unresolved. The germline gives CDR1 MGHRA, CDR2 YSYEKL. This CDR3 is 14 amino acids long. The ends were cut back, 8 bases at V and 4 bases at J, with 17 bases in the middle. The CDR3 reads CASRGFIKGTEAFF. In nucleotides, the CDR3 is TGCGCCAGCCGTGGGTTTATCAAGGGCACTGAAGCTTTCTTT.

The genes are TRBV28 and TRBJ2-7, with 8 bases fitting TRBD2. CDR3 length: 16 residues. Germline-derived CDR1 and CDR2 are MDHEN and SYDVKM. V lost 3 bases, J lost 5 bases, and 12 bases stayed unmatched. The CDR3: CASSFSSGRLMNEQYF. The CDR3 nucleotides read TGTGCCAGCAGTTTCTCTAGCGGGCGGCTTATGAACGAGCAGTACTTC.

This chain connects TRBV7-8 to TRBJ2-1, with 11 bases identical to TRBD2. The V and J ends lost 5 bases and 7 bases, in that order; junction bases with no gene match: 10. The CDR3 contains 16 residues. Germline lookup yields CDR1 SGHVS and CDR2 FQNEAQ. DNA of the CDR3: TGTGCCAGCAGCATATCCTCCAGACTAGCGGGGAATGAGCAGTTCTTC. Protein product: CASSISSRLAGNEQFF.

The rearrangement joins TRBV19 to TRBJ2-3; 7 bases match TRBD1. The V and J ends lost 7 bases and 1 base, in that order; junction bases with no gene match: 5. Per germline, CDR1 LNHDA and CDR2 SQIVND (reference sequence). The CDR3 runs to 14 residues. The CDR3 nucleotides are TGTGCCAGTACCAACGACAGGGGCACAGATACGCAGTATTTT. Protein product: CASTNDRGTDTQYF.